The rows below give T cell receptor beta chains drawn from one sample of a study of blood T cells in healthy people across ages. TCRdb reprocessed the 5' RACE reads with MiXCR, giving one entry per CDR3 protein. The top ten hold approximately 8.7% of the sample, which has over 450,000 distinct CDR3 sequences, around 24% seen once. These data were also filed under a second study, of T cells of mothers and their children.

Sequenced input: blood. The receptors derive from a boy between 5 and 17 years old in good health. CDR3s include the opening cysteine and the closing phenylalanine or tryptophan. Fields, in order: V gene, clone size, D gene, J gene, CDR3 DNA, CDR3 protein. The D gene is left open where the match is weak. The size of a clone is reported for some rows only, either as once, few or many, or as a class for expanded clones.

TRBV6-5	few	-	TRBJ2-3	TGTGCCAGCGGGCTAAGGGAGAGCACAGATACGCAGTATTTT	CASGLRESTDTQYF
TRBV7-6	-	-	TRBJ2-5	TGTGCCAGCAGCTTAGGGGGCTTGCTAGTCCAAGAGACCCAGTACTTC	CASSLGGLLVQETQYF
TRBV20-1	-	-	TRBJ1-2	TGCAGTGCTTTAATCGCGGGGCTAAAGGGCTACACCTTC	CSALIAGLKGYTF
TRBV7-2	few	-	TRBJ2-1	TGTGCCAGCAGCCGACACTACGAGGGGGGAGGTGGTAATGAGCAGTTCTTC	CASSRHYEGGGGNEQFF
TRBV29-1	-	-	TRBJ2-2	TGCAGCGTTTCCACGACAGGTCCTGGGACCGGGGAGCTGTTTTTT	CSVSTTGPGTGELFF
TRBV19	-	TRBD1	TRBJ1-5	TGTGCCAGTAGTATACGCGACAGGGCTTTTAGCAATCAGCCCCAGCATTTT	CASSIRDRAFSNQPQHF
TRBV9	few	TRBD2	TRBJ2-7	TGTGCCAGCAGCGTAGCCCTAGCGGACCCCTACGAGCAGTACTTC	CASSVALADPYEQYF
TRBV6-2/TRBV6-3	-	-	TRBJ2-3	TGTGCCAGTAGTAGAGGGGTCATCGTCTCCACAGATACGCAGTATTTT	CASSRGVIVSTDTQYF
TRBV5-4	-	-	TRBJ1-1	TGTGCCAGCAGCTTGGAGGTTGGGCGGTGGGACACTGAAGCTTTCTTT	CASSLEVGRWDTEAFF
TRBV15	-	-	TRBJ1-2	TGTGCCACCAGCAGAGGCGACTCTTACTATGGCTACACCTTC	CATSRGDSYYGYTF
TRBV19	-	-	TRBJ1-2	TGTGCCAGTAATGAAGGGGAAGGCTACACCTTC	CASNEGEGYTF
TRBV28	once	-	TRBJ2-7	TGTGCCAGCAGCTTAGGGGCTACTGAGCAGTACTTC	CASSLGATEQYF
TRBV2	-	-	TRBJ2-3	TGTGCCAGCGTGGTGACACTACTCCGGGCAGATACGCAGTATTTT	CASVVTLLRADTQYF